Sequencing of this TCR beta chain was carried out in a study of blood T cell repertoires in COVID-19. Study overall: Acute and convalescent COVID-19 samples came from the United States, Italy and Spain. PBMCs, B-cell-depleted T cells, or T cells provided the cDNA or gDNA that made up the material.

Original handling: Amplified reference gene primers provided the basis for estimating nucleated cell counts. The assay was immunoSEQ multiplex PCR, and TCRdb's table has in-frame clones only and misses some. V and J calls and clone size come straight from that table; D and trimming were deduced from the DNA. The sample records 55,000 to 75,000 clones, approximately 80% being singletons. Deletions cut 0 bases from V and 9 bases from J, with 6 bases between. The CDR3 has 12 residues. Looked up from germline, CDR1 is LNHDA and CDR2 is SQIVND (reference sequence). The rearrangement uses TRBV19 and TRBJ2-1; a weak D match, TRBD2 (5 bases). The receptor was isolated from a man older than 75 with active COVID-19. Input material: peripheral blood. The CDR3 bases are TGTGCCAGTAGTATAGAGGGGAGTGAGCAGTTCTTC. Its translation is CASSIEGSEQFF. Full variable domain (rest looked up from reference TRBV19 and TRBJ2-1): DGGITQSPKYLFRKEGQNVTLSCEQNLNHDAMYWYRQDPGQGLRLIYYSQIVNDFQKGDIAEGYSVSREKKESFPLTVTSAQKNPTAFYLCASSIEGSEQFFGPGTRLTVL.